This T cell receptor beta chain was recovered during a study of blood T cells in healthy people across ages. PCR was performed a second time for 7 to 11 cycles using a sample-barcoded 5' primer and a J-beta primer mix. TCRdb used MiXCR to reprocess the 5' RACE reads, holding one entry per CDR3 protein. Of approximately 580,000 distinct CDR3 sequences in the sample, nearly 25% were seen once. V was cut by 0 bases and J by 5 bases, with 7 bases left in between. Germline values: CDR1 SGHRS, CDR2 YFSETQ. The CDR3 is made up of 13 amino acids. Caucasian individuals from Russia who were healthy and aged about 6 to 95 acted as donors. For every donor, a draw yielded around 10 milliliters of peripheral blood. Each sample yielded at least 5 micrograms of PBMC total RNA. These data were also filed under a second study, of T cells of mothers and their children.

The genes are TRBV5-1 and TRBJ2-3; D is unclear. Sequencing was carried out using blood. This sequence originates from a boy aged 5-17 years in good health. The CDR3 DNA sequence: TGCGCCAGCAGCTTGGTCCCGGGAGATACGCAGTATTTT. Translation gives CASSLVPGDTQYF.